This T cell receptor (beta chain) is from a study of T cells in Graves' hyperthyroidism and ophthalmopathy (dated 2019 in TCRdb). With respect to the entire study: Peripheral blood was sampled at the time of initial diagnosis, prior to any treatment. After sampling, hyperthyroidism patients received methimazole starting at 30 mg daily, and ophthalmopathy patients received high-dose intravenous methylprednisolone. TCR V-J signatures able to tell the groups apart were searched for in a discovery cohort of 100 patients, of whom over 40 had Graves' ophthalmopathy and around 57 had stable Graves' hyperthyroidism. The 95 to 100 discovery patients were randomly split 7:3 into training and test sets. In addition, the study compared T-cell repertoires in thyroid tissue and in blood from over 5 Graves' hyperthyroidism patients. Prospective prediction of ophthalmopathy was tested in an independent validation cohort of 18 to 20 hyperthyroidism patients and 17 patients who later progressed to ophthalmopathy. The paper describes TCR Vbeta CDR3 sequencing of around 140 peripheral blood samples, made up of about 40 ophthalmopathy patients, some 80 hyperthyroidism patients and some 17 progressor patients.

Stable Graves' hyperthyroidism was defined as no progression to ophthalmopathy during 18 months of follow-up. The hyperthyroidism patients were between 18 and 65 years old and newly diagnosed, with a disease duration of less than 2 months. Patients with uncontrolled infections, other autoimmune diseases, pregnancy or lactation were excluded. Diagnoses were based on clinical symptoms, serum thyroxine and TRAb, thyroid ultrasound and orbital computed tomography. Ficoll-Paque density gradient centrifugation was used to isolate PBMCs from 10 ml of fresh peripheral blood. Trizol reagent was used to extract total RNA, and RNA quality was then checked on an Agilent 2100 Bioanalyzer. Concerning this clonotype itself: Its cognate antigen has yet to be identified. No much larger clone exists at a distance of one base, and base qualities are not known.

The CDR3 goes from the cysteine to the phenylalanine over 15 residues. Just the 45-base CDR3 DNA is kept, in frame starting at base 1. CDR1 is given as PRHDT and CDR2 as FYEKMQ, both from the germline V gene (reference sequence). Trimming at the junction amounts to 5 bases on V and 4 bases on J, and the germline ends lie 15 bases apart. General findings and caveats noted by the study authors: Most expanded thyroid clonotypes (frequency above 0.001) were also detected in blood, a finding suggesting that blood repertoires may reflect thyroid immune responses. In cross-validation, a model built on a 13 V-J signature told ophthalmopathy apart from stable hyperthyroidism with 87.88% sensitivity and around 84% specificity, and in testing the same model reached 80%/75%. No statistical method was used to fix the sample size in advance, and group allocation was not hidden from the investigators. In validation, the model predicted progression to ophthalmopathy with approximately 70% sensitivity and around 72% specificity, a median of approximately 6.5 months before onset.

The TCR beta CDR3 regions were amplified from the RNA transcripts. For the first round of RT-PCR on the TCR CDR3, the HTBI primer set was used together with the Qiagen OneStep RT-PCR kit. Libraries were constructed in a second round of multiplex PCR, after which size selection and purification were carried out. Paired-end sequencing of the libraries was performed with 100 bp reads on an Illumina HiSeq2000. The source study handled its data this way. SOAPnuke was used to process the raw data, throwing out any read that contained adapters or uncalled bases, had a mean Phred below 15, or lacked an exact constant-primer or identifier match. High-quality paired reads were merged with COPE v1.2.5, and unique nucleotide sequences were defined as clonotypes. MiTCR v1.1 was used to align clonotypes to the IMGT TRBV, TRBD and TRBJ reference segments. The analysis was restricted to V-J combinations with a frequency above 0.0001, which together covered approximately 99% of the repertoires. A TCS score was defined as the ratio of F50 (clonal expansion) to E x V (chaos), with BLOSUM62-based TCRdist applied between CDR3 peptides within each V-J. Welch's t-statistics and random forest reduced some 510 V-J features to some 14, which were used in a naive Bayes classifier (R e1071). Through fastp at Q25 and MiXCR, TCRdb rebuilt clones from the public reads, retaining in-frame beta chains. Every distinct CDR3 protein forms one entry, paired with its most common genes and DNA. Here the V and J calls rest on TCRdb's processing, not on the authors' analysis. Across this sample there are 300,000 to 400,000 distinct CDR3 sequences, with about 20% seen only once. The leading ten clones occupy under 55% of the sample.

This TCR was recovered from a woman in her fifties or sixties with Graves' hyperthyroidism. Sequenced sample: blood. The receptor chain draws on TRBV13 and TRBJ1-5; the D segment could be TRBD1, given 5 matching bases. The CDR3 sequence is CASSLRDPKNQPQHF. The nucleotides are TGTGCCAGCAGCCTCCGGGACCCAAAAAATCAGCCCCAGCATTTT.